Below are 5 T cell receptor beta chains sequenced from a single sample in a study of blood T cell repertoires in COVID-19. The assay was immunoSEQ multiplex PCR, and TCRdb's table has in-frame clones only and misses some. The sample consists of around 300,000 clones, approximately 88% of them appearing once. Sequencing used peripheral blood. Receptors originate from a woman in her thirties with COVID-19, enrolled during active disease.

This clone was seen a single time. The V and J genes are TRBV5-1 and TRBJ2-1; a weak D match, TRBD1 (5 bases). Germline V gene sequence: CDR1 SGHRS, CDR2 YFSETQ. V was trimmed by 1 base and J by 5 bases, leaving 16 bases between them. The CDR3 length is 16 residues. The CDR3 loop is CASSLSGPLRDNEQFF. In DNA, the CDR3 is TGCGCCAGCAGCTTGTCAGGACCCCTCAGGGACAATGAGCAGTTCTTC.

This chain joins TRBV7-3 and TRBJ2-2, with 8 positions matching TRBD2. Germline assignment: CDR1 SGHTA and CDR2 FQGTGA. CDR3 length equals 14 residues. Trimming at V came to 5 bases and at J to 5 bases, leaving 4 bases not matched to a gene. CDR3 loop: CASSRTSGTGELFF. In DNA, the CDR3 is TGTGCCAGCAGCCGAACTAGCGGTACCGGGGAGCTGTTTTTT.

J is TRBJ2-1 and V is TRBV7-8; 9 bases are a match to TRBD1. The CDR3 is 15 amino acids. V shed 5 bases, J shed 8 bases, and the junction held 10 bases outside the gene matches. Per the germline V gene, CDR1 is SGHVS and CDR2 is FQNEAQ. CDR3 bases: TGTGCCAGCAGCCCCGTAGGACAGGGGACGGATGAGCAGTTCTTC. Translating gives CASSPVGQGTDEQFF.

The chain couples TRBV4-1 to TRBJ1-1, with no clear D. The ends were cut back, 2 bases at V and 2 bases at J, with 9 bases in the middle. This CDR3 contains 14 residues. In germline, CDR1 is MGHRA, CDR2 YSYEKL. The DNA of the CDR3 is TGCGCCAGCAGCCAATCCGGGGTAAACACTGAAGCTTTCTTT. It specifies CASSQSGVNTEAFF.

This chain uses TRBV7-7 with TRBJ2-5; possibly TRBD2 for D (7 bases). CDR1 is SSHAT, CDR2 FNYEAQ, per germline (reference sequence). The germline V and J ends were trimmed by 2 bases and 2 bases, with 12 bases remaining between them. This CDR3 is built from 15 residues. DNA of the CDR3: TGTGCCAGCAGCTTAATCGCGGGGGCACAAGAGACCCAGTACTTC. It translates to CASSLIAGAQETQYF.